Listed below are T cell receptor beta chains from one sample, sequenced in a study of CD8+ T cells in alopecia areata. TCRdb's copy holds only in-frame clones and misses some; the assay was immunoSEQ multiplex PCR. The table shows roughly 140,000 clones, with about half occurring only once. Sequenced material: CD4+ T cells sorted from blood, taken at week 0. These receptors all stem from a human donor with alopecia areata. CDR3s include the opening cysteine and the closing phenylalanine or tryptophan. The D gene is left open where the match is weak. Some rows mark clone size as missing; the rest say once, few, many or name a class of expanded clone.

TRBV6-6	NA	TRBJ1-5	few	TGTGCCAGCAGTCTTGGGGTTCAGCCCCAGCATTTT	CASSLGVQPQHF
TRBV5-1	NA	TRBJ2-2	medium-sized	TGCGCCAGCAGCCCCGGGACAATGAACACCGGGGAGCTGTTTTTT	CASSPGTMNTGELFF
TRBV4-3	NA	TRBJ2-1	NA	TGCGCCAGCAGCCAAGATAGCGGCGATGAGCAGTTCTTC	CASSQDSGDEQFF
TRBV10-3	NA	TRBJ2-2	few	TGTGCCATCAGTGAAGATAACACCGGGGAGCTGTTTTTT	CAISEDNTGELFF
TRBV2	TRBD2	TRBJ2-1	medium-sized	TGTGCCAGCAGTGACTTCCTAGCGGGAGGACGCAATGAGCAGTTCTTC	CASSDFLAGGRNEQFF
TRBV5-1	NA	TRBJ1-1	few	TGCGCCAGCAGCTTGAGGCCAGGGGTCACTGAAGCTTTCTTT	CASSLRPGVTEAFF
TRBV4-3	TRBD2	TRBJ2-1	NA	TGCGCCAGCAGCCAAGACCCGCCCATCCCTAGCGGGAATTCGTACAATGAGCAGTTCTTC	CASSQDPPIPSGNSYNEQFF
TRBV7-3	NA	TRBJ2-2	once	TGTGCCAGCAGCTTGGGGCGTCATGACACGCCGTTGAACACCGGGGAGCTGTTTTTT	CASSLGRHDTPLNTGELFF
TRBV19	NA	TRBJ1-5	few	TGTGCCAGTAGTGCCCGAATTAATCAGCCCCAGCATTTT	CASSARINQPQHF
TRBV15	TRBD1	TRBJ1-4	once	TGTGCCACCAGCAGAGGGGACAGAACCGAAAAACTGTTTTTT	CATSRGDRTEKLFF
TRBV5-6	NA	TRBJ1-3	NA	TGTGCCAGCAGCTACACAGATTCTGGAAACACCATATATTTT	CASSYTDSGNTIYF
TRBV14	NA	TRBJ2-5	NA	TGTGCCAGCAGCCAAATAGAAGAGACCCAGTACTTC	CASSQIEETQYF
TRBV30	NA	TRBJ1-5	NA	TGTGCCTGGAGTGTACGCGGCGCTCAGCCCCAGCATTTT	CAWSVRGAQPQHF
TRBV11-3	NA	TRBJ2-1	NA	TGTGCCAGCAGCTTAGTGCGGGCGGCTAACGGGAACAATGAGCAGTTCTTC	CASSLVRAANGNNEQFF
TRBV18	TRBD1	TRBJ1-2	NA	TGTGCCAGCTCACCATACGGACAGGTCCATGGCTACACCTTC	CASSPYGQVHGYTF
TRBV15	NA	TRBJ2-1	NA	TGTGCCACCAGCAAGGGGCGACCGCAGTTCTTC	CATSKGRPQFF
TRBV5-1	NA	TRBJ1-5	NA	TGCGCCAGCAGCTTTGACCTAAACCAGCCCCAGCATTTT	CASSFDLNQPQHF
TRBV30	NA	TRBJ1-4	NA	TGTGCCTGGAGTACCCAGGGAGCGGGTGAAAAACTGTTTTTT	CAWSTQGAGEKLFF
TRBV10-3	NA	TRBJ2-7	NA	TGTGCCAGCCGGGCCATCGAGGAGCAGTACTTC	CASRAIEEQYF
TRBV29-1	TRBD2	TRBJ2-3	few	TGCAGCGACCAAACTAGCGGGAGAACAGATACGCAGTATTTT	CSDQTSGRTDTQYF
TRBV6-1	NA	TRBJ1-2	NA	TGTGCCAGCAGTGAACAGACCTATGGCTACACCTTC	CASSEQTYGYTF
TRBV6-6	NA	TRBJ1-5	NA	TGTGCCAGCAGTTACTCGGCTCTTGCTCAGCCCCAGCATTTT	CASSYSALAQPQHF
TRBV15	TRBD1	TRBJ1-2	NA	TGTGCCACCAGCATAGGAGGACAGGCTAACTATGGCTACACCTTC	CATSIGGQANYGYTF
TRBV7-2	TRBD2	TRBJ2-2	NA	TGTGCCAGCAGCTTAGCGCGGTTTAGCGGGAGTTCCGGGGAGCTGTTTTTT	CASSLARFSGSSGELFF
TRBV30	NA	TRBJ1-1	NA	TGTGCCTGGAGTGGACATATGAACACTGAAGCTTTCTTT	CAWSGHMNTEAFF
TRBV5-1	NA	TRBJ2-3	NA	TGCGCCAGCAGCTTGGCTCCCGGACAAAACACAGATACGCAGTATTTT	CASSLAPGQNTDTQYF
TRBV20-1	NA	TRBJ2-7	few	TGCAGTGCTAGATGGCAGGGAGAGCAGTACTTC	CSARWQGEQYF
TRBV11-2	NA	TRBJ1-1	NA	TGTGCCAGCAGTTTCGACAGGAACACTGAAGCTTTCTTT	CASSFDRNTEAFF
TRBV25-1	NA	TRBJ1-2	NA	TGTGCCAGCAGTGAGCCAGGAGGGATGTATGGCTACACCTTC	CASSEPGGMYGYTF
TRBV4-1	NA	TRBJ2-1	NA	TGCGCCAGCAGCCAAGCTTCCCCACTTGAGCAGTTCTTC	CASSQASPLEQFF
TRBV29-1	TRBD2	TRBJ2-3	NA	TGCAGCGTTGATGGGACTAGCGGGAGGACAGATACGCAGTATTTT	CSVDGTSGRTDTQYF
TRBV7-2	NA	TRBJ2-1	NA	TGTGCCAGCAGCCACGACTTTCGAGCCGGCGTCAATGAGCAGTTCTTC	CASSHDFRAGVNEQFF
TRBV5-4	TRBD2	TRBJ2-1	NA	TGTGCCAGCACTATCGGGGGGAGCTCCTACAATGAGCAGTTCTTC	CASTIGGSSYNEQFF
TRBV27	TRBD1	TRBJ1-2	few	TGTGCCAGCAGTTTCACAGGGGGGGGTGGCTACACCTTC	CASSFTGGGGYTF
TRBV29-1	NA	TRBJ2-5	NA	TGCAGCGTTGAGGAGGGCCGGTTGGAGACCCAGTACTTC	CSVEEGRLETQYF
TRBV7-9	NA	TRBJ2-7	NA	TGTGCCAGCAGCCTACCGAGGGGTGTCGAGCAGTACTTC	CASSLPRGVEQYF
TRBV5-1	TRBD2	TRBJ2-3	NA	TGCGCCAGCAGCCTAGCGGGAGGCTACACAGATACGCAGTATTTT	CASSLAGGYTDTQYF
TRBV30	NA	TRBJ2-3	NA	TGTGCCTGGAGTGCCAATGCGGCTAGTACGCAGTATTTT	CAWSANAASTQYF
TRBV5-4	TRBD2	TRBJ2-7	NA	TGTGCCAGCAGCATCAGCGGGACCCCCCCCTACGAGCAGTACTTC	CASSISGTPPYEQYF
TRBV11-2	TRBD2	TRBJ2-1	NA	TGTGCCAGCAGCTTAGGACTAGCGGGGCCTAATGAGCAGTTCTTC	CASSLGLAGPNEQFF
TRBV29-1	TRBD1	TRBJ2-2	NA	TGCAGCGTCACCCTGCGAGGGGGCCTACCCCACACCGGGGAGCTGTTTTTT	CSVTLRGGLPHTGELFF
TRBV2	NA	TRBJ2-7	NA	TGTGCCAGCAGTGAAGGGGGAGACGAGCAGTACTTC	CASSEGGDEQYF
TRBV29-1	TRBD1	TRBJ2-3	few	TGCAGCGCTGCCCGGGACAGCAGTAGCACAGATACGCAGTATTTT	CSAARDSSSTDTQYF
TRBV27	TRBD1	TRBJ1-2	few	TGTGCCAGCAGTTCCGGACAGGGGATCTATGGCTACACCTTC	CASSSGQGIYGYTF
TRBV30	NA	TRBJ2-3	NA	TGTGCCTGGAGAGTCGCGGGGAGCACAGATACGCAGTATTTT	CAWRVAGSTDTQYF
TRBV29-1	NA	TRBJ1-2	NA	TGCAGCGTTTCGTTTGGGGGGCGCGGCTACACCTTC	CSVSFGGRGYTF
TRBV30	NA	TRBJ2-5	NA	TGTGCCTGGAGTTTTAGTTCGGAGACCCAGTACTTC	CAWSFSSETQYF
TRBV18	NA	TRBJ2-6	medium-sized	TGTGCCAGCTCACCTACTACTGGGGCCAACGTCCTGACTTTC	CASSPTTGANVLTF
TRBV4-3	NA	TRBJ1-2	NA	TGCGCCAGCAGCGCCAGACGGGAGAGCTATGGCTACACCTTC	CASSARRESYGYTF
TRBV7-2	NA	TRBJ1-3	many	TGTGCCAGCAGCTTAGCGGCAGGGGGAAACACCATATATTTT	CASSLAAGGNTIYF
TRBV29-1	NA	TRBJ1-1	NA	TGCAGCGTTGCCCGGGCCCCAGGGAACACTGAAGCTTTCTTT	CSVARAPGNTEAFF
TRBV28	NA	TRBJ1-2	NA	TGTGCCAGCACCCTCGACAGTAACTATGGCTACACCTTC	CASTLDSNYGYTF
TRBV7-2	NA	TRBJ2-3	NA	TGTGCCAGCAGCTTTGGGCACTTGGATACGCAGTATTTT	CASSFGHLDTQYF
TRBV5-1	NA	TRBJ1-2	NA	TGCGCCAGCAGCTTGACAATGGATGGCTACACCTTC	CASSLTMDGYTF
TRBV20-1	NA	TRBJ2-1	NA	TGCAGTGGAGACAATGAGCAGTTCTTC	CSGDNEQFF
TRBV2	NA	TRBJ2-1	NA	TGTGCCAGCGGGTCACGGGGAAGCCGCAATGAGCAGTTCTTC	CASGSRGSRNEQFF
TRBV6-5	NA	TRBJ1-5	NA	TGTGCCAGCAGTACAGGGTTGAGCAATCAGCCCCAGCATTTT	CASSTGLSNQPQHF